A single sample gave rise to the 26 T cell receptor beta chains below, sequenced in a study of regulatory and conventional T cells in RAG deficiency. The method was immunoSEQ multiplex PCR; TCRdb's version includes in-frame clones alone and lacks a portion of them. The sample carries roughly 35,000 clones, 76% recorded once. The sorted conventional CD4+ T cells were CD25-low and CD127-high, with genomic DNA sequenced. A further study also used this sample, focusing on regulatory T cells. That paper adds: The PCR used 52 TRBV and 13 TRBJ primers.

Specimen: CD4+ effector T cells sorted from blood. These receptors came from a human donor in good health.

The gene calls are TRBV10-2 and TRBJ1-5, with D maybe TRBD1 (5 bases). Germline V CDR1 and CDR2: WSHSY, SAAADI. The CDR3 consists of 15 residues. Trimming removed 5 bases from V and 7 bases from J, with 18 bases in between. CDR3 DNA sequence: TGCGCCAGCAGTTTGACCGATCCCCGGGGGCAGCCCCAGCATTTT. Its protein product is CASSLTDPRGQPQHF.

The CDR3 loop reads CASSQDRVGQPQHF. DNA for the CDR3: TGTGCCAGCTCCCAAGACAGGGTCGGTCAGCCCCAGCATTTT. This chain connects TRBV18 to TRBJ1-5; TRBD1 matches at 7 bases. The CDR3 spans 14 residues. CDR1 is KGHSH and CDR2 is LQKENI in the germline V gene. Germline trimming cut 6 bases from V and 6 bases from J; bases unmatched to any gene: 8. The entire variable domain, with the rest obtained from reference TRBV18 and TRBJ1-5, is as follows: NAGVMQNPRHLVRRRGQEARLRCSPMKGHSHVYWYRQLPEEGLKFMVYLQKENIIDESGMPKERFSAEFPKEGPSILRIQQVVRGDSAAYFCASSQDRVGQPQHFGDGTRLSIL.

This sequence joins TRBV25-1 and TRBJ2-1; D unclear. V dropped 2 bases and J dropped 7 bases, with 15 bases sitting between them. Germline CDR1 and CDR2: MGHDK and SYGVNS. There are 15 residues in the CDR3. CDR3 in amino acids: CASSEGGVARNEQFF. Written as DNA, the CDR3 is TGTGCCAGCAGTGAAGGTGGGGTTGCGAGGAATGAGCAGTTCTTC.

This sequence joins TRBV27 and TRBJ1-5; D is ambiguous. V was cut by 4 bases and J by 6 bases, with 10 bases left in between. The CDR3 length is 13 residues. Per the germline V gene, CDR1 is MNHEY and CDR2 is SMNVEV (reference sequence). The CDR3: CASSSREGQPQHF. CDR3 nucleotide sequence: TGTGCCAGCAGTTCTAGGGAGGGTCAGCCCCAGCATTTT.

This rearrangement joins TRBV6-5 to TRBJ2-7; 8 bases match TRBD2. Germline CDR1 is MNHEY and CDR2 is SVGAGI. The CDR3 covers 13 residues. V lost 5 bases and J lost 3; bases outside the gene matches: 3. The CDR3 reads CASSPLAGYEQYF. CDR3 bases: TGTGCCAGCAGTCCGCTAGCGGGCTACGAGCAGTACTTC.

J is TRBJ1-4 and V is TRBV18, with 7 bases identical to TRBD1. CDR1 and CDR2 (germline): KGHSH, LQKENI. The V gene end was trimmed by 2 bases and the J gene end by 8 bases; junction bases not matched to a gene: 8. CDR3 size: 15 residues. CDR3 loop: CASSPRQGWGEKLFF. The CDR3 DNA is TGTGCCAGCTCACCAAGACAGGGATGGGGAGAAAAACTGTTTTTT.

This rearrangement joins TRBV7-6 to TRBJ2-4; the D gene is possibly TRBD1 (6 bases). The CDR3 runs 14 residues. V lost 1 base and J lost 6, with 10 bases in between. The germline gives CDR1 SGHVS, CDR2 FNYEAQ. The CDR3 nucleotides read TGTGCCAGCAGCTTAGGTACAGGGCCAAACATTCAGTACTTC. Its translation: CASSLGTGPNIQYF.

The rearrangement links TRBV19 to TRBJ2-3, with a tentative D call TRBD2 (6 bases). V was shortened by 10 bases and J by 2 bases, with 22 bases between the two germline ends. Germline loops: CDR1 LNHDA, CDR2 SQIVND (reference sequence). The length of the CDR3 is 16 residues. The CDR3 DNA is TGTGCCACCGGGAGCCAGCCTCAATTGAACACAGATACGCAGTATTTT. Translated: CATGSQPQLNTDTQYF.

The CDR3 spells CASSGVMSDTQYF. The CDR3 bases are TGTGCCAGCAGTGGGGTAATGTCAGATACGCAGTATTTT. This rearrangement joins TRBV6-6 to TRBJ2-3; no definite D call. The germline V gene encodes CDR1 MNHNY and CDR2 SVGAGI (reference sequence). Trimming stripped 5 bases from V and 4 bases from J, with 10 bases between. The CDR3 length is 13 residues.

V and J are TRBV2 and TRBJ2-2, with TRBD1 matching 9 bases. The length of the CDR3 is 16 residues. V lost 5 bases and J lost 1; bases outside the gene matches: 5. Germline CDR1 and CDR2: SNHLY and FYNNEI. The chain's CDR3 is CASSPRTGVNTGELFF. CDR3 DNA: TGTGCCAGCAGTCCTCGGACAGGGGTGAACACCGGGGAGCTGTTTTTT.

The table lists this clone with a few counts. The V call is TRBV2, the J call TRBJ1-6, with TRBD1 matching 8 bases. Germline V gene sequence: CDR1 SNHLY, CDR2 FYNNEI. This CDR3 has 15 residues. V was pared by 3 bases and J by 9 bases, with 7 bases of the junction left unmatched. In DNA form, the CDR3 reads TGTGCCAGCAGTGACAACGGACAGGGCTCTTCACCCCTCCACTTT. Its translation: CASSDNGQGSSPLHF.

This clone was seen a handful of times. The chain uses TRBV27 and TRBJ1-2; the D is unclear. From germline, CDR1 is MNHEY and CDR2 SMNVEV (reference sequence). The germline V and J ends were trimmed by 2 bases and 4 bases, with 11 bases remaining between them. The CDR3 covers 14 residues. The CDR3 coding sequence is TGTGCCAGCAGTTTACGGTCGACGGTCTATGGCTACACCTTC. Protein: CASSLRSTVYGYTF.

The rearrangement links TRBV28 to TRBJ1-2, with no clear D. Looked up from germline, CDR1 is MDHEN and CDR2 is SYDVKM. The CDR3 is made up of 15 amino acids. Trimming took off 3 bases at V and 7 bases at J, with 18 bases between the two ends. Here the CDR3 reads CASSFGQTIVGGYTF. As DNA, the CDR3 is TGTGCCAGCAGTTTCGGGCAGACAATAGTGGGTGGCTACACCTTC.

In this sample, this clone turned up once. V usage is TRBV19 and J usage is TRBJ2-5, with TRBD2 identical over 11 bases. The CDR3 extends over 16 amino acids. J was trimmed by 1 base and V by 2 bases; bases with no gene match: 3. CDR1 is LNHDA and CDR2 is SQIVND in the germline V gene (reference sequence). The CDR3 protein is CASSISSGGSQETQYF. CDR3 sequence (DNA): TGTGCCAGTAGTATATCTAGCGGGGGGAGCCAAGAGACCCAGTACTTC.

V usage is TRBV18 and J usage is TRBJ1-1, with D maybe TRBD1 (6 bases). From germline, CDR1 is KGHSH and CDR2 LQKENI. The V and J ends lost 3 bases and 0 bases respectively, with 8 bases between them. CDR3 length: 14 amino acids. CDR3 region: CASSPGGMNTEAFF. CDR3 sequence (DNA): TGTGCCAGCTCACCTGGGGGCATGAACACTGAAGCTTTCTTT.

The rearrangement joins TRBV5-1 to TRBJ2-7; TRBD2 aligns across 14 bases. The junction had 11 bases not matched to a gene; V was cut back by 3 bases and J by 3 bases. CDR1 and CDR2 (germline): SGHRS, YFSETQ. There are 18 residues in the CDR3. The CDR3 DNA sequence: TGCGCCAGCAGCTGGACGGGACTAGCGGGGGCTGACTACTACGAGCAGTACTTC. Its translation: CASSWTGLAGADYYEQYF.

This chain connects TRBV11-2 to TRBJ2-1; perhaps TRBD1 as D (5 bases). Per the germline V gene, CDR1 is SGHAT and CDR2 is FQNNGV. The CDR3 is 15 amino acids. V was trimmed by 6 bases and J by 0 bases, leaving 12 bases between them. As DNA, the CDR3 is TGTGCCAGCAGTCGTGGACAAGGCTCCTACAATGAGCAGTTCTTC. This gives the protein CASSRGQGSYNEQFF.

The chain combines TRBV5-1 with TRBJ2-5; tentative D call: TRBD2 (7 bases). Between the trimmed V and J ends, which lost 7 bases and 7 bases, there was a span of 20 bases. This CDR3 comprises 14 residues. Germline V gene sequence: CDR1 SGHRS, CDR2 YFSETQ. CDR3 protein: CASSPGGLEGTQYF. In DNA, the CDR3 is TGCGCCAGCTCCCCGGGGGGCCTGGAAGGGACCCAGTACTTC.

The rearrangement joins TRBV5-6 to TRBJ2-3; D is ambiguous. Germline lookup yields CDR1 SGHDT and CDR2 YYEEEE. This CDR3 is built from 14 residues. V shed 2 bases and J shed 5 bases, with 12 bases lying between them. Written as DNA, the CDR3 is TGTGCCAGCAGCTTCAAAAGATTAGGAGATACGCAGTATTTT. Its translation: CASSFKRLGDTQYF.

The V and J genes are TRBV6-5 and TRBJ1-2; D unresolved. V gave up 10 bases and J gave up 4 bases, with 19 bases separating them. Germline V gene lookup returns CDR1 MNHEY and CDR2 SVGAGI. CDR3 size: 14 residues. The CDR3 DNA follows: TGTGCCACAACCGGACTGTCCATCTCCTATGGCTACACCTTC. Its protein product is CATTGLSISYGYTF.

The V and J genes are TRBV2 and TRBJ2-3; D is perhaps TRBD2 (5 bases). The CDR3 totals 13 residues. V lost 6 bases and J 5 bases, leaving 12 bases between the germline ends. Germline CDR1 SNHLY, CDR2 FYNNEI. CDR3 DNA sequence: TGTGCCAGCAGCCTAGGACTTTTAGATACGCAGTATTTT. Its protein is CASSLGLLDTQYF.

V is TRBV5-6 and J is TRBJ1-3; D unresolved. The V end lost 4 bases, the J end lost 0 bases, and 17 bases lay between the germline ends. From germline, CDR1 is SGHDT and CDR2 YYEEEE. The CDR3 is 17 residues long. Here the CDR3 DNA reads TGTGCCAGCAGCCGAGGACGGAGGGCTACCTCTGGAAACACCATATATTTT. Its protein is CASSRGRRATSGNTIYF.

This rearrangement joins TRBV5-1 to TRBJ2-3; no firm D call. Germline lookup yields CDR1 SGHRS and CDR2 YFSETQ. The CDR3 runs 14 residues. V shed 0 bases and J shed 1 base, with 6 bases lying between them. In DNA form, the CDR3 reads TGCGCCAGCAGCTTGGGTCTGGGCACAGATACGCAGTATTTT. Translation gives CASSLGLGTDTQYF.

The chain recombines TRBV18 with TRBJ1-4; tentatively, D is TRBD1 (6 bases). This CDR3 has 13 amino acids. The V gene lost 3 bases and the J gene lost 12 bases, with 14 bases spanning the gap. Looked up from germline, CDR1 is KGHSH and CDR2 is LQKENI. CDR3 in amino acids: CASSPNKGGELFF. As DNA, the CDR3 is TGTGCCAGCTCACCGAACAAGGGGGGAGAACTGTTTTTT.

This sequence joins TRBV6-1 and TRBJ2-4, with D uncertain. The CDR3 totals 14 residues. The V gene lost 2 bases and the J gene lost 0 bases, with 5 bases spanning the gap. The germline CDR1 and CDR2 sequences are MNHNS and SASEGT. Here the CDR3 DNA reads TGTGCCAGCAGTGAACTCCTAGCCAAAAACATTCAGTACTTC. Its protein product is CASSELLAKNIQYF.

V is TRBV7-9 and J is TRBJ2-3; TRBD2 matches 12 bases. The CDR3 runs 15 residues. Germline CDR1 SEHNR, CDR2 FQNEAQ (reference sequence). Germline trimming cut 4 bases from V and 7 bases from J; bases unmatched to any gene: 6. The CDR3 here is CASSSGLAGPNTQYF. The DNA for the CDR3 is TGTGCCAGCAGCTCAGGACTAGCGGGGCCCAATACGCAGTATTTT.